These T cell receptor beta chains were read from a single sample in a study of blood T cell repertoires in COVID-19. TCRdb's copy holds only in-frame clones and misses some; the assay was immunoSEQ multiplex PCR. This sample has under 350,000 clones; about nine tenths occur once, and the top ten carry less than 2%. Sequenced material: PBMCs or T cells enriched from blood (not recorded which). Receptors were obtained from a woman in her 40s who had recovered from COVID-19. Each CDR3 is given with its conserved first and last residue. A D gene is named only where the DNA matches it firmly. A clone size is listed for some rows: how often the clone was seen (once, few, many), or a class if it is expanded.

>TRBD1|TRBJ2-3|NA|TRBV5-1
CASSLDTTGLGDTQYF
TGCGCCAGCAGCTTGGATACGACAGGGTTAGGTGATACGCAGTATTTT
>NA|TRBJ2-4|NA|TRBV6-1
CASSETQGGLAKNIQYF
TGTGCCAGCAGTGAAACTCAGGGAGGTCTAGCCAAAAACATTCAGTACTTC
>NA|TRBJ1-2|NA|TRBV12-3/TRBV12-4
CASSLREGYGYTF
TGTGCCAGCAGTTTAAGGGAGGGGTATGGCTACACCTTC
>TRBD1|TRBJ1-2|NA|TRBV7-9
CASSPRVAGGGYTF
TGTGCCAGCAGCCCCCGGGTGGCAGGGGGAGGCTACACCTTC
>TRBD1|TRBJ1-4|NA|TRBV3-1/TRBV3-2
CASSQWGQGIENEKLFF
TGTGCCAGCAGCCAATGGGGACAGGGGATCGAAAATGAAAAACTGTTTTTT
>TRBD1|TRBJ2-2|NA|TRBV7-3
CASSLTLGTVNTGELFF
TGTGCCAGCAGCTTAACGTTGGGGACAGTGAACACCGGGGAGCTGTTTTTT
>TRBD1|TRBJ1-3|NA|TRBV6-1
CASSESGQGFNTIYF
TGTGCCAGCAGTGAGTCGGGACAGGGTTTCAACACCATATATTTT
>NA|TRBJ2-5|few|TRBV30
CASTRTEQETQYF
TGTGCCTCTACCAGGACAGAGCAAGAGACCCAGTACTTC
>TRBD2|TRBJ2-3|few|TRBV5-1
CASSLGTSGGDTQYF
TGCGCCAGCAGCTTGGGCACTAGCGGAGGAGATACGCAGTATTTT
>NA|TRBJ1-6|NA|TRBV25-1
CASSEFDSYNSPLHF
TGTGCCAGCAGTGAGTTTGACAGTTATAATTCACCCCTCCACTTT
>NA|TRBJ1-1|once|TRBV4-1
CASSPKEPAGHEAFF
TGCGCCAGCAGCCCCAAGGAACCCGCGGGGCATGAAGCTTTCTTT
>NA|TRBJ2-7|once|TRBV4-1
CASSHPTRGYEQYF
TGCGCCAGCAGCCACCCCACCCGAGGATACGAGCAGTACTTC
>NA|TRBJ2-5|NA|TRBV7-2
CASSFNREETQYF
TGTGCCAGCAGCTTTAACAGGGAAGAGACCCAGTACTTC
>TRBD1|TRBJ1-2|NA|TRBV9
CASSVQVTPGQGRSGGYTF
TGTGCCAGCAGCGTCCAAGTAACTCCGGGACAGGGGCGGTCTGGGGGCTACACCTTC
>TRBD2|TRBJ2-2|few|TRBV7-8
CASRSSGLAGANTGELFF
TGTGCCAGCAGGTCCTCGGGACTAGCGGGGGCGAACACCGGGGAGCTGTTTTTT
>NA|TRBJ1-4|NA|TRBV7-6
CASSPHTRGYNEKLFF
TGTGCCAGCAGCCCCCACACACGCGGGTATAATGAAAAACTGTTTTTT
>NA|TRBJ2-5|few|TRBV4-3
CASSRLTGKEETQYF
TGCGCCAGCAGCCGGCTAACCGGGAAAGAAGAGACCCAGTACTTC
>NA|TRBJ2-1|NA|TRBV5-1
CASSARTGTDEQFF
TGCGCCAGCAGCGCGCGTACAGGGACGGATGAGCAGTTCTTC
>NA|TRBJ2-3|NA|TRBV9
CASSFRQRTDTQYF
TGTGCCAGCAGTTTTCGACAGCGCACAGATACGCAGTATTTT
>TRBD1|TRBJ1-1|NA|TRBV7-8
CASSLEGRGSSEAFF
TGTGCCAGCAGCTTAGAAGGCAGGGGGTCGTCTGAAGCTTTCTTT
>NA|TRBJ1-1|NA|TRBV5-1
CASADKSITPEAFF
TGCGCCAGCGCCGACAAGAGTATCACTCCTGAAGCTTTCTTT
>TRBD1|TRBJ2-2|NA|TRBV6-5
CASTQTGGNTGELFF
TGTGCCAGCACCCAGACAGGGGGCAACACCGGGGAGCTGTTTTTT
>NA|TRBJ1-1|NA|TRBV10-3
CAISVRGKTEAFF
TGTGCCATCAGTGTAAGGGGGAAGACTGAAGCTTTCTTT
>TRBD1|TRBJ1-1|NA|TRBV11-2
CASSPDRGTEAFF
TGTGCCAGCAGCCCGGACAGGGGGACTGAAGCTTTCTTT
>TRBD1|TRBJ1-5|once|TRBV10-1
CASSAGGSNQPQHF
TGCGCCAGCAGTGCAGGGGGGAGCAATCAGCCCCAGCATTTT
>NA|TRBJ1-2|NA|TRBV10-3
CAISAQFNYGYTF
TGTGCCATCAGTGCCCAGTTTAACTATGGCTACACCTTC
>TRBD1|TRBJ1-5|once|TRBV5-1
CASSLAGQGGNQPQHF
TGCGCCAGCAGCTTGGCCGGGCAGGGGGGCAATCAGCCCCAGCATTTT
>NA|TRBJ2-1|NA|TRBV30
CAWSVGGDNEQFF
TGTGCCTGGAGTGTTGGCGGGGATAACGAGCAGTTCTTC
>NA|TRBJ1-1|NA|TRBV5-1
CASSLANQNTEAFF
TGCGCCAGCAGCTTAGCCAACCAGAACACTGAAGCTTTCTTT
>TRBD2|TRBJ2-1|NA|TRBV24-1
CATSEGAGRDEQFF
TGTGCCACCAGTGAAGGAGCGGGACGTGATGAGCAGTTCTTC
>TRBD1|TRBJ1-2|few|TRBV7-8
CASSSARTGSMDGYTF
TGTGCCAGCAGCTCAGCACGGACAGGGTCGATGGATGGCTACACCTTC
>TRBD1|TRBJ1-4|NA|TRBV6-6
CASSRGPGQANEKLFF
TGTGCCAGCAGCCGCGGACCCGGACAGGCTAATGAAAAACTGTTTTTT
>TRBD2|TRBJ2-1|NA|TRBV10-2
CASSDAGLAGGAYNEQFF
TGCGCCAGCAGTGACGCCGGACTAGCGGGAGGGGCTTACAATGAGCAGTTCTTC
>TRBD1|TRBJ1-2|NA|TRBV5-5
CASSPRGQGITYGYTF
TGTGCCAGCAGCCCGCGTGGACAGGGTATTACCTATGGCTACACCTTC
>NA|TRBJ2-5|NA|TRBV30
CAWSRGRETQYF
TGTGCCTGGAGCAGGGGTCGGGAGACCCAGTACTTC
>NA|TRBJ1-1|few|TRBV7-7
CASSLGVGRSNTEAFF
TGTGCTAGCAGCTTAGGGGTGGGCAGGTCGAACACTGAAGCTTTCTTT
>NA|TRBJ2-7|NA|TRBV5-1
CASSLTPHEQYF
TGCGCCAGCAGCTTAACACCTCACGAGCAGTACTTC
>TRBD1|TRBJ1-2|NA|TRBV6-5
CASHVDRGYGYTF
TGTGCCAGTCATGTGGACAGGGGCTATGGCTACACCTTC
>TRBD1|TRBJ1-2|few|TRBV5-1
CASSLVAGGPRGYTF
TGCGCCAGCAGCTTGGTAGCAGGGGGCCCTCGCGGCTACACCTTC
>NA|TRBJ1-2|NA|TRBV2
CASSVDGLYGYTF
TGTGCCAGCAGTGTTGACGGACTATATGGCTACACCTTC
>TRBD1|TRBJ1-3|few|TRBV7-2
CASSLGPTGLGNTIYF
TGTGCCAGCAGCTTAGGCCCGACAGGGCTGGGAAACACCATATATTTT
>TRBD1|TRBJ2-2|NA|TRBV7-9
CASRQGAANTGELFF
TGTGCCAGCCGACAGGGGGCGGCGAACACCGGGGAGCTGTTTTTT
>TRBD1|TRBJ1-5|NA|TRBV6-5
CASRTRQGEPPQHF
TGTGCCAGCAGAACCCGACAGGGCGAGCCGCCCCAGCATTTT